This T cell receptor beta chain derives from a study of T cell responses to AZD1222 COVID-19 vaccine. This table comes from immunoSEQ multiplex PCR, and its TCRdb copy is limited to in-frame clones, with some not included. In the table there are around 160,000 clones, around nine tenths of which are singletons. Findings of the study overall: Vaccination with two AZD1222 doses was followed by a rise in Spike-specific TCR breadth and depth. Nearly half of spike-specific TCRs reportedly target unmutated variant regions. Only 5 or 6 people who got AZD1222 tested seropositive at baseline. Clonal diversity was possibly underestimated, and the donors were mostly white British, with more females.

The CDR3 contains 19 residues. Trimming removed 0 bases at V and 5 bases at J, with 26 bases between. Germline V lookup: CDR1 LGHNA, CDR2 YSLEER. Turning to this clone: What it recognizes is unknown.

This rearrangement joins TRBV4-3 to TRBJ2-7, with D maybe TRBD1 (5 bases). The sequence came from an adult in good health. The source material was peripheral blood, sampled on day 0 of AZD1222 vaccination. The CDR3: CASSQDAYAQGEFYNEQYF. The CDR3 DNA sequence: TGCGCCAGCAGCCAAGATGCATACGCCCAAGGGGAATTTTACAACGAGCAGTACTTC.